Each of the 7 T cell receptor beta chains below was sequenced from the same sample in a study of cytomegalovirus exposure and HLA in healthy donors. It was with 60 Vbeta and 13 Jbeta primers that the PCR ran. Sequencing was performed with immunoSEQ multiplex PCR; in TCRdb, only in-frame clones are kept and a portion is missing. The sample yields 100,000 to 150,000 clones, roughly a tenth seen once. What was sequenced was PBMCs. Receptors originate from a young woman in good health and CMV-seropositive.

The CDR3 region is CASTKMGGNKVQPQHF. CDR3 DNA: TGTGCCAGCACAAAGATGGGGGGGAATAAAGTTCAGCCCCAGCATTTT. V gene TRBV28 combines with J gene TRBJ1-5; a possible D gene is TRBD1 (5 bases). The CDR3 sequence is 16 residues long. The V end lost 7 bases, the J end lost 6 bases, and 22 bases lay between the germline ends. CDR1 MDHEN and CDR2 SYDVKM come from the germline V gene. Supplemented by reference TRBV28 and TRBJ1-5, the full variable domain reads DVKVTQSSRYLVKRTGEKVFLECVQDMDHENMFWYRQDPGLGLRLIYFSYDVKMKEKGDIPEGYSVSREKKERFSLILESASTNQTSMYLCASTKMGGNKVQPQHFGDGTRLSIL.

In its sample, this clone was seen a few times. The CDR3 loop reads CASSFQGRMEEAFF. Here the CDR3 DNA reads TGTGCCAGCAGTTTTCAGGGTCGCATGGAAGAAGCTTTCTTT. V usage is TRBV27 and J usage is TRBJ1-1; D perhaps matches TRBD1 (5 bases). V was trimmed by 3 bases and J by 8 bases, leaving 16 bases between them. The CDR3 runs 14 residues. The germline V gene encodes CDR1 MNHEY and CDR2 SMNVEV (reference sequence).

The rearrangement joins TRBV7-9 to TRBJ2-3; 10 bases are a match to TRBD2. With 2 bases clipped from V and 3 bases from J, the junction kept 2 bases outside the gene matches. The germline CDR1 and CDR2 sequences are SEHNR and FQNEAQ (reference sequence). The CDR3 is made up of 15 amino acids. CDR3 sequence: CASSLSSGRTDTQYF. CDR3 DNA: TGTGCCAGCAGCTTAAGTAGCGGGAGGACAGATACGCAGTATTTT.

The chain uses TRBV5-1 and TRBJ2-1; 7 bases agree with TRBD2. The CDR3 is made up of 16 amino acids. Looked up from germline, CDR1 is SGHRS and CDR2 is YFSETQ. Trimming at V came to 0 bases and at J to 4 bases, leaving 7 bases not matched to a gene. The CDR3 sequence is CASSLGASGRYNEQFF. DNA for the CDR3: TGCGCCAGCAGCTTGGGGGCTAGCGGACGGTACAATGAGCAGTTCTTC.

CDR3 region: CASSFGQRAGELFF. The CDR3 nucleotides read TGCGCCAGCAGCTTCGGACAGAGAGCCGGGGAGCTGTTTTTT. This chain joins TRBV5-1 and TRBJ2-2; the D gene is possibly TRBD1 (6 bases). The CDR3 sequence is 14 residues long. Germline loops: CDR1 SGHRS, CDR2 YFSETQ. V lost 2 bases, J lost 6 bases, and 11 bases lay in between.

The chain couples TRBV5-1 to TRBJ2-1, with D unclear. V was clipped by 4 bases and J by 4 bases, with 21 bases between them. The CDR3 has 17 residues. The germline V gene encodes CDR1 SGHRS and CDR2 YFSETQ. The CDR3 sequence is CASSPPPNYFPYNEQFF. Here the CDR3 DNA reads TGCGCCAGCAGCCCCCCCCCAAACTATTTCCCTTACAATGAGCAGTTCTTC.

The rearrangement joins TRBV7-2 to TRBJ2-5; D is perhaps TRBD1 (5 bases). The CDR3 runs to 14 residues. V lost 5 bases and J lost 3, with 13 bases in between. The germline V gene has CDR1 SGHTA and CDR2 FQGNSA. The CDR3 here is CASSPGRTKETQYF. The CDR3 DNA reads as TGTGCCAGCAGCCCCGGACGGACAAAAGAGACCCAGTACTTC.